This T cell receptor beta chain was documented in a study of T cell clonality in common variable immunodeficiency. Many counts were recorded for this clone. The read terminates 3 residues ahead of where the CDR3 ends, so the germline J gene completes it. With V trimmed by 3 bases and J by 3 bases, 9 bases remained unmatched. This CDR3 has 16 amino acids. Sequencing was performed with immunoSEQ multiplex PCR; in TCRdb, only in-frame clones are kept and a portion is missing. Observed are around 45,000 clones, no singletons, with the top ten taking roughly 6%. This TCR was recovered from a person aged 18-69 years in good health. The chain uses TRBV23-1 and TRBJ2-7, with TRBD2 matching over 9 bases. TRBV23-1 is assigned to the ORF class and has an uncertain function. Sequencing was carried out using peripheral blood mononuclear cells. The CDR3 protein is CASSHPAGGRGYEQYF. CDR3 bases read: TGCGCCAGCAGTCATCCGGCGGGGGGGAGAGGCTACGAG.